This T cell receptor (beta chain) was sequenced for a study of Graves' ophthalmopathy and Graves' hyperthyroidism. This clonotype has more than one count but fewer than ten. CDR3 size: 16 residues. V shed 6 bases, J shed 1 base, and the junction held 9 bases outside the gene matches. Amplified TCR beta CDR3 regions were obtained using RNA transcripts as template. HTBI primers were employed in first-round RT-PCR, then a second-round multiplex PCR followed. MiXCR, run by TCRdb on the multiplex PCR reads, gives a single entry per CDR3 protein. The table has 900,000 to 1,200,000 distinct CDR3 sequences, about two fifths seen once. In this cohort, patients with other autoimmune diseases, uncontrolled infections, pregnancy or lactation were excluded.

Input material: peripheral blood or thyroid tissue (not recorded which). The clonotype comes from an adult man with Graves' hyperthyroidism. The chain links TRBV12-3 or TRBV12-4 to TRBJ1-1; 9 bases agree with TRBD1. The CDR3 nucleotides are TGTGCCAGCAGCCACAGGGGGCGAGGGTCGAACACTGAAGCTTTCTTT. It encodes CASSHRGRGSNTEAFF.